This record concerns one T cell receptor beta chain sequence. These data originate in a study of T cells after somatic rescue of genetic block. Trimming removed 3 bases from V and 4 bases from J, with 13 bases in between. This CDR3 comprises 14 residues. Germline CDR1 GTSNPN, CDR2 SVGIG (reference sequence). The assay was immunoSEQ multiplex PCR, and TCRdb's table has in-frame clones only and misses some. The table records around 52,000 clones, 90% to 97% of them present only once. The clonotype was recovered from a child younger than two. Material: peripheral blood mononuclear cells (PBMCs). The V call is TRBV30, the J call TRBJ1-3; no reliable D call. The CDR3 DNA is TGTGCCTGGAGCTCGGAACTGGTAGGAAACACCATATATTTT. Protein product: CAWSSELVGNTIYF. The full variable domain, completed using reference TRBV30 and TRBJ1-3, is SQTIHQWPATLVQPVGSPLSLECTVEGTSNPNLYWYRQAAGRGLQLLFYSVGIGQISSEVPQNLSASRPQDRQFILSSKKLLLSDSGFYLCAWSSELVGNTIYFGEGSWLTVV.